This T cell receptor (beta chain) was found in a study of T cells after yellow fever vaccination. Study as a whole: In the case of low-cell-number fractions, SMART-Seq v4 Ultra Low Input was used for preparation. Study observations and caveats: A small share of clonotypes appeared in both CD4 and CD8 compartments.

The V and J ends lost 3 bases and 0 bases respectively, with 14 bases between them. The CDR3 is 16 residues long. CDR1 and CDR2 from the germline V gene are KGHSH and LQKENI. It was through 5'RACE template switching that TCR cDNA was made, with a universal primer site and UMIs added. TCRdb ran MiXCR on the 5' RACE reads and lists one entry per CDR3 protein. This repertoire shows about 220,000 distinct CDR3 sequences, about 3% found once; its top ten account for 3.2%. This clonotype was seen only a few times. Antigen specificity is unknown. V and J are TRBV18 and TRBJ1-1, with D unclear. Material: CD4+ T cells sorted from PBMCs, obtained 10 days after the yellow fever booster vaccination. The clonotype was recovered from a man between 18 and 35 years old who received the YFV17D yellow fever vaccine. The CDR3 region is CASSPLGSMMNTEAFF. The CDR3 bases are TGTGCCAGCTCACCGCTCGGCAGTATGATGAACACTGAAGCTTTCTTT.